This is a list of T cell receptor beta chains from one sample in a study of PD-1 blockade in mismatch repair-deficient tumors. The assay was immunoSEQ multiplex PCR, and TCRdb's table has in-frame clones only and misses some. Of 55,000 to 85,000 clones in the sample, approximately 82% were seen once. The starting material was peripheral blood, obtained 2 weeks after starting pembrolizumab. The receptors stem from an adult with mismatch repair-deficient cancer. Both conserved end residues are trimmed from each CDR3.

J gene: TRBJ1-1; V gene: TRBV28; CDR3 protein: ASSFSPGDRYTEAF
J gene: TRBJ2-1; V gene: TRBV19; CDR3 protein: ASTPSGSSYNEQF
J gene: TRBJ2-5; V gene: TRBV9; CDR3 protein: ASSVASGTEETQY
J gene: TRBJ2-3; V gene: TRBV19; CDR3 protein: ASSSLSSTDTQY
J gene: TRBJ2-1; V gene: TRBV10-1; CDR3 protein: ASSGTAGFDEQF
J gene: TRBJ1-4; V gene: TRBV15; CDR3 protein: ATSRDGTPREKLF
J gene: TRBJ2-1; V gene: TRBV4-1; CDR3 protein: ASSQDPYNEQF
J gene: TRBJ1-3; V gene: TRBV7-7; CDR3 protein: ASSIDNSGNTIY
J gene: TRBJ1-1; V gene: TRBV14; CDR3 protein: ASSPVQGGTEAF
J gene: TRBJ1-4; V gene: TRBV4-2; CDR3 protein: ASSQSTTGTNEKLF
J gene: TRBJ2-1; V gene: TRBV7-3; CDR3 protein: ASSPGQKHNEQF
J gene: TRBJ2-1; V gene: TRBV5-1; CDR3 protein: ASSLFGTSGSYNEQF
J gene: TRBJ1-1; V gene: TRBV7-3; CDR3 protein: ASSLGPFHNTEAF
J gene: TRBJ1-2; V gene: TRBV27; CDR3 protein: ASSFSFGTGGGYT
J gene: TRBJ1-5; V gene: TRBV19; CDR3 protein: ASIGGINQPQH
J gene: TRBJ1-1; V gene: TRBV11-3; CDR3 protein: ASREQGADAF
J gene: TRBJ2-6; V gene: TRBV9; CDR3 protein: ASSVDLGTGANVLT
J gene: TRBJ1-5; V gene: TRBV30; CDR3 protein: AWGSLKGQPQH
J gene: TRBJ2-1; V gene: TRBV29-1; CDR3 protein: SVEGGRGGNEQF
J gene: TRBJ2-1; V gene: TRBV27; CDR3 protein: ASGKGGYNEQF
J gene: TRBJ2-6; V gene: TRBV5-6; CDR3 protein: ASSLEQPISGANVLT
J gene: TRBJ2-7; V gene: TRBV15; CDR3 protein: ATSRGGSVVGDYEQY
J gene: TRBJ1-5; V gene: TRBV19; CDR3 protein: ASSISGTGNSPPQH
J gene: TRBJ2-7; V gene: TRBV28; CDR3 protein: ASSFRLRGYEQY
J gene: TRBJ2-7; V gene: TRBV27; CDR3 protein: ASSKLAGGTHEQY
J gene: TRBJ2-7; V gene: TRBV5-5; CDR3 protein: ASSFGDRGPYEQY
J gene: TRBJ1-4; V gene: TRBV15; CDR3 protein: ATSRGNANEDEKLF
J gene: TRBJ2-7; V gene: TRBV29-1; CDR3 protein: SVEGASASPYEQY